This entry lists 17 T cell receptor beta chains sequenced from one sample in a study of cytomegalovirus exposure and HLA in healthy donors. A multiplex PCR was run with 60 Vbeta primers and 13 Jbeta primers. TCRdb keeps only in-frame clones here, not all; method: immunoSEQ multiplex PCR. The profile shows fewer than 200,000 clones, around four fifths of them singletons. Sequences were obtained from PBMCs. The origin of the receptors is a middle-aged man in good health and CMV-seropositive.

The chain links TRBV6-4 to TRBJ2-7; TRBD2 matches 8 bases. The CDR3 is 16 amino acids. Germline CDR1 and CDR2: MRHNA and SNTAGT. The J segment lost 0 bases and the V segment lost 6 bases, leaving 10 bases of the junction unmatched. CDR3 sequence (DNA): TGTGCCAGCAGGAGGGGTTGCGGGAGGAGCTCCTACGAGCAGTACTTC. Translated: CASRRGCGRSSYEQYF.

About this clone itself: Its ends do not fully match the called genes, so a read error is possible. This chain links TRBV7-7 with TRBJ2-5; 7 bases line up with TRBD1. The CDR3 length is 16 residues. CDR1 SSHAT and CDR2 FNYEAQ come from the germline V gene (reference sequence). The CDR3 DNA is TGTGCTAGCAGCCGCCGACAGGGTCAGGGGGAAGAGACCCAGTACTTC. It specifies CASSRRQGQGEETQYF. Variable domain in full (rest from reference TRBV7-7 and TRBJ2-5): GAGVSQSPRYKVTKRGQDVTLRCDPISSHATLYWYQQALGQGPEFLTYFNYEAQPDKSGLPSDRFSAERPEGSISTLTIQRTEQRDSAMYRCASSRRQGQGEETQYFGPGTRLLVL.

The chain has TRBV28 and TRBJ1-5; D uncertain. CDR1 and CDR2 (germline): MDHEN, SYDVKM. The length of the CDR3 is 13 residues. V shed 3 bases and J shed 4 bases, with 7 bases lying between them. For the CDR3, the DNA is TGTGCCAGCAGTTTTTCGGTGAATCAGCCCCAGCATTTT. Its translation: CASSFSVNQPQHF.

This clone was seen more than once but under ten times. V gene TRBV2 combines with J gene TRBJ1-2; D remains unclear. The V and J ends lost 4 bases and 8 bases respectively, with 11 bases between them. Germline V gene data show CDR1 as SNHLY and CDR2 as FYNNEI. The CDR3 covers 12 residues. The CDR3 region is CASSVADSGYTF. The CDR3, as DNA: TGTGCCAGCAGTGTGGCGGATTCCGGCTACACCTTC.

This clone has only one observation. The CDR3 region is CASSYDRVFEPQHF. Written as DNA, the CDR3 is TGTGCCAGCAGTTACGACAGGGTTTTTGAGCCCCAGCATTTT. This chain joins TRBV6-6 and TRBJ1-5, with TRBD1 matching over 7 bases. The CDR3 contains 14 residues. Germline CDR1 reads MNHNY; CDR2 reads SVGAGI (reference sequence). V was clipped by 2 bases and J by 8 bases; unmatched bases: 6.

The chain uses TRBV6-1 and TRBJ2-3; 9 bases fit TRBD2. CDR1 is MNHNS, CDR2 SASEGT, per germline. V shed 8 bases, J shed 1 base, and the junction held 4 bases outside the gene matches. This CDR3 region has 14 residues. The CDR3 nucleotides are TGTGCCAGCGCGGGAGGGTGGGGCACAGATACGCAGTATTTT. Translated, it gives CASAGGWGTDTQYF.

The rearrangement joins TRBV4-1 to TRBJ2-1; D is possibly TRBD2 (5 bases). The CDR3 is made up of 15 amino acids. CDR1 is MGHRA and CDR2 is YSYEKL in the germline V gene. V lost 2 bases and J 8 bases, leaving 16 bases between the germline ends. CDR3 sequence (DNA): TGCGCCAGCAGCCAAATTTTCGGGGTGGGCGATGAGCAGTTCTTC. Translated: CASSQIFGVGDEQFF.

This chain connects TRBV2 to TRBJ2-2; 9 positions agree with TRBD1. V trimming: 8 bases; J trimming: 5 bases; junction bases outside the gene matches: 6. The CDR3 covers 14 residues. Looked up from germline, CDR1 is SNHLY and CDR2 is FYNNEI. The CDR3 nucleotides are TGTGCCAGCGGGGGGACAGGGCGAACCGGGGAGCTGTTTTTT. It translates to CASGGTGRTGELFF.

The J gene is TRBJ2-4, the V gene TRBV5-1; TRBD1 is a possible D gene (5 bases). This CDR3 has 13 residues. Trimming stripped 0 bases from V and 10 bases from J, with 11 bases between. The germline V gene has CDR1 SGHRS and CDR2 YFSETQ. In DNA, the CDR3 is TGCGCCAGCAGCTTGGGAGGCCAGGGAATTCAGTACTTC. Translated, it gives CASSLGGQGIQYF.

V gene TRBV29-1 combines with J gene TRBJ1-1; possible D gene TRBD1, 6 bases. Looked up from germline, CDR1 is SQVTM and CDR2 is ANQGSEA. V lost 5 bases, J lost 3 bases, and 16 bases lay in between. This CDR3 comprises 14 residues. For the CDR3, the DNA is TGCAGCGTTTTCACAGGGCCTTCTTACACTGAAGCTTTCTTT. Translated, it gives CSVFTGPSYTEAFF.

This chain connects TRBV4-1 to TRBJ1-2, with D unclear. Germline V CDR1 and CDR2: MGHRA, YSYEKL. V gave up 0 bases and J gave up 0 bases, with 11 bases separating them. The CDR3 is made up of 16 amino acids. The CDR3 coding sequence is TGCGCCAGCAGCCAAGATCTCGGTAAAGCTAACTATGGCTACACCTTC. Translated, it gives CASSQDLGKANYGYTF.

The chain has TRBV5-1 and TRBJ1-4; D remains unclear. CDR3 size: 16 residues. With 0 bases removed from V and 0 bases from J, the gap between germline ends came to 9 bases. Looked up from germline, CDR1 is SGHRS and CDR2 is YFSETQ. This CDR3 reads CASSLGSGSTNEKLFF. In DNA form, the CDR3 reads TGCGCCAGCAGCTTGGGTTCGGGTTCAACTAATGAAAAACTGTTTTTT.

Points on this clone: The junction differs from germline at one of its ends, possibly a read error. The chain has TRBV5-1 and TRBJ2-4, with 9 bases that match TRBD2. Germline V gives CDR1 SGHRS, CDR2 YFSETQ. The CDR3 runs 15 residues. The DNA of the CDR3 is TGCGCCAGCAGCCCCGTGACTAGCGGACAAAACAGTCAGTACTTC. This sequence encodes CASSPVTSGQNSQYF.

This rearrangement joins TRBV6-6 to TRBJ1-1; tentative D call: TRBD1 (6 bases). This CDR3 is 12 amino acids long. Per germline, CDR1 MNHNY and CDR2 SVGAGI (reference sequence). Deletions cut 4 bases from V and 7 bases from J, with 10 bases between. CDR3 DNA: TGTGCCAGCAGTTTCACGACAGGTGAAGCTTTCTTT. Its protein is CASSFTTGEAFF.

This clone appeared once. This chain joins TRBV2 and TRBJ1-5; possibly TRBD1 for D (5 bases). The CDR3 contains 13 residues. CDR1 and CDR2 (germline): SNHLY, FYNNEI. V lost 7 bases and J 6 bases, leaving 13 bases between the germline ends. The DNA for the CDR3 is TGTGCCAGCATGTCGGGGGGAAGTCAGCCCCAGCATTTT. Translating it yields CASMSGGSQPQHF.

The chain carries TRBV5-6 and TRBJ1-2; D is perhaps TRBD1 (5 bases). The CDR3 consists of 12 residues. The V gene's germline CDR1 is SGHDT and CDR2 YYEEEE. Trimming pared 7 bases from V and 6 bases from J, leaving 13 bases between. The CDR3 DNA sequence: TGTGCCAGCGCCCAGGGAAATCATGGCTACACCTTC. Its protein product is CASAQGNHGYTF.

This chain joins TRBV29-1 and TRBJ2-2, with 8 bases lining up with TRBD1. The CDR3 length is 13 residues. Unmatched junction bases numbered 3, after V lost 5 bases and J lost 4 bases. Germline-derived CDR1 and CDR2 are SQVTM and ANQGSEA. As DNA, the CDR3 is TGCAGCGTTCGGACAGGGACCACCGGGGAGCTGTTTTTT. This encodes CSVRTGTTGELFF.